This T cell receptor (beta chain) was retrieved from a study of cytomegalovirus exposure and HLA in healthy donors. Study conclusions and caveats: Earlier analysis found most TCR beta V segments productive about 87% or about 30% of the time. Among TCR beta chains of equal frequency, HLA-associated ones were more clonally expanded in a later analysis. Later analysis suggested links between common viral pathogens and several top significant clusters.

Notes on this clone: What it binds is unknown.

Looked up from germline, CDR1 is SGHDT and CDR2 is YYEEEE. The CDR3 is 16 amino acids. The V and J ends lost 1 base and 5 bases, in that order; junction bases with no gene match: 7. Primers for the PCR totalled 60 Vbeta and 13 Jbeta. Produced via immunoSEQ multiplex PCR; TCRdb's table is partial and in-frame only. Here the sample spans tens of thousands of clones, 65% to 85% being singletons. Healthy individuals who donated bone marrow served as the donors. This sequence originates from a woman aged 50 to 65 in good health and CMV-seronegative. The sequencing input was PBMCs. This sequence joins TRBV5-6 and TRBJ2-3, with TRBD2 matching over 10 bases. DNA of the CDR3: TGTGCCAGCAGCTTGATTGAGCGGGGGGGCGTAGATACGCAGTATTTT. Protein product: CASSLIERGGVDTQYF.